The rows below give T cell receptor beta chains drawn from one sample of a study of T cell responses to AZD1222 COVID-19 vaccine. Profiling relied on immunoSEQ multiplex PCR, and the TCRdb table lists in-frame clones only, not all of them. The table records 150,000 or so clones, 90% of them present only once. Source: peripheral blood, taken on day 0 of AZD1222 vaccination. These receptors were collected from an adult in good health. Both conserved end residues are part of each CDR3. Each record gives: CDR3 length, D gene, clone size, V gene, J gene, CDR3 protein, CDR3 DNA. A D gene is named only where the DNA matches it firmly. Expanded clones get a size class; other rows say once, few or many, or leave the size out.

14,.,.,TRBV4-3,TRBJ1-2,CASSQVTPDDGYTF,TGCGCCAGCAGCCAAGTGACTCCTGATGATGGCTACACCTTC
14,.,.,TRBV7-2,TRBJ1-2,CASSLGGSNYGYTF,TGTGCCAGCAGCTTAGGCGGGTCTAACTATGGCTACACCTTC
11,.,.,TRBV7-9,TRBJ2-3,CASNLRGTQYF,TGTGCCAGTAACCTAAGGGGGACGCAGTATTTT
15,.,.,TRBV30,TRBJ1-1,CAWSVSPSGGTRAFF,TGTGCCTGGAGTGTGTCTCCTTCCGGGGGCACGAGGGCTTTCTTT
15,.,.,TRBV25-1,TRBJ1-2,CASSEPAGLNYGYTF,TGTGCCAGCAGTGAACCGGCAGGCCTTAACTATGGCTACACCTTC
14,.,.,TRBV5-6,TRBJ2-1,CASNTGTLINEQFF,TGTGCCAGCAACACCGGGACTCTCATCAACGAGCAGTTCTTC
14,.,few,TRBV27,TRBJ1-2,CASSFGGAVGGYTF,TGTGCCAGCAGTTTCGGGGGCGCGGTGGGAGGCTACACCTTC
12,.,.,TRBV20-1,TRBJ2-5,CSASLGEETQYF,TGCAGTGCTAGTCTAGGGGAAGAGACCCAGTACTTC
15,.,.,TRBV6-1,TRBJ2-3,CASSEWSIAADTQYF,TGTGCCAGCAGTGAATGGAGCATAGCAGCAGATACGCAGTATTTT
14,TRBD2,.,TRBV7-3,TRBJ2-1,CASSSPTSGGAKFF,TGTGCCAGCAGCTCCCCAACTAGCGGGGGGGCGAAGTTCTTC
13,.,.,TRBV19,TRBJ2-3,CASSGGGTDTQYF,TGTGCCAGTAGTGGCGGGGGCACAGATACGCAGTATTTT
17,.,.,TRBV9,TRBJ1-3,CASSFGVGIPSGNTIYF,TGTGCCAGCTCCTTCGGGGTGGGCATACCCTCTGGAAACACCATATATTTT
13,.,.,TRBV12-3/TRBV12-4,TRBJ1-2,CASKDSVNYGYTF,TGTGCCAGCAAGGACAGCGTTAACTATGGCTACACCTTC
15,TRBD2,.,TRBV4-1,TRBJ2-1,CATQGIGLGNNEQFF,TGCGCCACCCAAGGGATCGGACTAGGGAACAATGAGCAGTTCTTC
13,TRBD1,.,TRBV29-1,TRBJ1-1,CSVAGGVNTEAFF,TGCAGCGTTGCAGGGGGCGTGAACACTGAAGCTTTCTTT
14,.,once,TRBV7-9,TRBJ2-7,CASSFTSSPYEQYF,TGTGCCAGCAGCTTTACTAGCAGCCCCTACGAGCAGTACTTC
14,.,.,TRBV11-3,TRBJ1-6,CASSLPGNSSPLHF,TGTGCCAGCAGCTTACCGGGGAACAGTTCACCCCTCCACTTT
14,.,.,TRBV2,TRBJ1-1,CASSKGGVVTEAFF,TGTGCCAGCAGTAAGGGGGGAGTGGTCACTGAAGCTTTCTTT
12,.,.,TRBV27,TRBJ2-7,CASIDSSYEQYF,TGTGCCAGCATCGATTCCTCCTACGAGCAGTACTTC
15,.,few,TRBV7-2,TRBJ2-4,CASSPSQVAKNIQYF,TGTGCCAGCAGCCCCTCTCAGGTAGCCAAAAACATTCAGTACTTC
14,.,.,TRBV18,TRBJ1-4,CASSPKGQNEKLFF,TGTGCCAGCTCACCAAAGGGCCAAAATGAAAAACTGTTTTTT
16,TRBD2,once,TRBV7-6,TRBJ2-2,CASSLSSGGATGELFF,TGTGCCAGCAGCTTATCCAGCGGGGGGGCCACCGGGGAGCTGTTTTTT
16,TRBD1,.,TRBV9,TRBJ1-1,CASSPGQVTMNTEAFF,TGTGCCAGCAGCCCCGGACAGGTTACAATGAACACTGAAGCTTTCTTT
16,TRBD1,.,TRBV7-3,TRBJ2-5,CASSLGTGGPLGTQYF,TGTGCCAGCAGCCTCGGTACAGGGGGCCCGTTGGGGACCCAGTACTTC
16,.,.,TRBV6-6,TRBJ1-5,CASSYSMSGGNQPQHF,TGTGCCAGCAGTTACTCGATGTCAGGTGGCAATCAGCCCCAGCATTTT
14,.,few,TRBV6-2/TRBV6-3,TRBJ1-4,CASSTAWPNEKLFF,TGTGCCAGCAGCACCGCGTGGCCGAATGAAAAACTGTTTTTT
16,.,.,TRBV19,TRBJ1-2,CASSITPWGANYGYTF,TGTGCCAGTAGTATTACCCCTTGGGGTGCTAACTATGGCTACACCTTC
10,.,.,TRBV25-1,TRBJ1-6,CASSHSPLHF,TGTGCCAGCAGTCACTCACCCCTCCACTTT
13,TRBD1,.,TRBV19,TRBJ1-2,CASSLRGDYGYTF,TGTGCCAGTAGCCTCAGGGGGGATTATGGCTACACCTTC
12,.,.,TRBV12-3/TRBV12-4,TRBJ1-1,CASSNPATEAFF,TGTGCCAGCAGTAACCCCGCCACTGAAGCTTTCTTT
17,TRBD2,.,TRBV7-9,TRBJ2-1,CASSLGGLAGEYNEQFF,TGTGCCAGCAGCTTAGGGGGTCTAGCGGGAGAATACAATGAGCAGTTCTTC
13,.,.,TRBV19,TRBJ2-7,CASSPRRPYEQYF,TGTGCCAGTTCCCCACGACGCCCCTACGAGCAGTACTTC
13,.,once,TRBV3-1/TRBV3-2,TRBJ2-7,CASSLGLYYEQYF,TGTGCCAGCAGCTTGGGACTCTACTACGAGCAGTACTTC
12,TRBD1,.,TRBV28,TRBJ1-2,CASWDRNYGYTF,TGTGCCAGTTGGGACAGGAACTATGGCTACACCTTC
13,TRBD1,.,TRBV5-1,TRBJ1-1,CASKIGTGREAFF,TGCGCCAGCAAGATAGGGACAGGGCGAGAAGCTTTCTTT
14,.,.,TRBV28,TRBJ1-2,CASVTPKTRYGYTF,TGTGCCAGCGTTACCCCAAAGACACGCTATGGCTACACCTTC
19,TRBD2,few,TRBV7-9,TRBJ2-1,CASSLEPGLAGGLVNEQFF,TGTGCCAGCAGCTTAGAACCGGGACTAGCGGGGGGGCTTGTCAATGAGCAGTTCTTC
15,.,.,TRBV15,TRBJ1-4,CATSRVGGGGEKLFF,TGTGCCACCAGCAGAGTAGGGGGGGGCGGTGAAAAACTGTTTTTT
11,.,once,TRBV6-6,TRBJ1-2,CASSSKVGYTF,TGTGCCAGCAGCTCAAAGGTGGGCTACACCTTC
14,TRBD2,.,TRBV19,TRBJ2-7,CASSLGLAGYEQYF,TGTGCCAGTAGTTTGGGACTAGCGGGCTACGAGCAGTACTTC
11,.,.,TRBV7-2,TRBJ2-7,CASSPGGEQYF,TGTGCCAGCAGCCCCGGGGGCGAGCAGTACTTC